This T cell receptor (beta chain) was captured in a study of Ad26.COV2.S vaccination and SARS-CoV-2 variants. Study-level information: A participant enrolled in the COV1001 Ad26.COV2.S trial arm provided the sample. Ad26.COV2.S given intramuscularly, once or twice 56 days apart.

The germline CDR1 and CDR2 sequences are LGHNA and YNFKEQ. J lost 3 bases, V lost 4 bases, and 14 bases had no gene match. The CDR3 runs 19 residues. Treatment noted: some 19 received Ad26.COV2.S at low or high dose, single or two shots; several received placebo; per-sample allocation not given. Material that was analyzed had been drawn on day 63 after the first vaccine or placebo injection. Donation was by an adult aged 18-55 years who was in Boston. This clone was recorded only once. What it binds is unknown. Study results and caveats: Breadth of non-spike TCRs did not differ between vaccinees and placebo recipients.

Libraries were prepared by immunoSEQ multiplex PCR; TCRdb keeps only in-frame clonotypes and omits some of them. The table lists about 440,000 clones, less than 95% of them singletons. The sample consisted of peripheral blood, taken in a trial of Ad26.COV2.S vaccine versus placebo. The rearrangement uses TRBV4-2 and TRBJ2-7; 14 bases fit TRBD2. This TCR came from a person aged 18-60 years who received the Ad26.COV2.S COVID-19 vaccine or a placebo. CDR3 loop: CASSPTGTSGRVGIYEQYF. The CDR3, as DNA: TGTGCCAGCAGCCCGACCGGGACTAGCGGGAGAGTGGGGATCTACGAGCAGTACTTC.